This T cell receptor (beta chain) comes out of a study of T cell responses to AZD1222 COVID-19 vaccine. The length of the CDR3 is 18 residues. Germline CDR1 SNHLY, CDR2 FYNNEI. The junction had 10 bases not matched to a gene; V was cut back by 2 bases and J by 0 bases. Produced via immunoSEQ multiplex PCR; TCRdb's table is partial and in-frame only. The table includes about 160,000 clones, approximately 90% detected once. The clonotype was recovered from an adult who received the AZD1222 COVID-19 vaccine. The sample here was peripheral blood, taken 28 days after the second AZD1222 dose. The chain has TRBV2 and TRBJ1-5, with 7 bases aligning to TRBD1. The CDR3 region has the DNA TGTGCCAGCAGTGAAAGGAGGGGGCGGAGGGATAGCAATCAGCCCCAGCATTTT. Its translation: CASSERRGRRDSNQPQHF.